This entry is about one TCR beta chain. Its antigen remains unidentified. This sample was included in a study of CD8 T cells in Susac syndrome. Study-level information: Patients with Susac syndrome were, at the time of blood collection, therapy-naive, maintained on corticosteroids, or maintained on intravenous immunoglobulin alone.

The germline gives CDR1 SGHRS, CDR2 YFSETQ. V gave up 4 bases and J gave up 1 base, with 14 bases separating them. This CDR3 contains 16 residues. Study results and caveats: The authors found no clonal expansion in Susac syndrome CD4+ T cell repertoires.

The RNA input was 0.5 to 1 ug, and it was reverse transcribed with random hexamers. Amplification of TCR beta CDR3 spanned 54 Vbeta and 13 Jbeta via immunoSEQ multiplex PCR. TCRdb independently ran MiXCR on the immunoSEQ multiplex PCR reads; one entry per CDR3 protein. The sample has about 150,000 distinct CDR3 sequences, nearly 97% seen once; the top ten hold 0.065% to 0.095%. Input material: CD4+ T cells from PBMCs. The source is a human donor with Susac syndrome. J is TRBJ2-2 and V is TRBV5-1; D unresolved. In DNA, the CDR3 is TGCGCCAGCAGCCCCCATACGACGGAGAACACCGGGGAGCTGTTTTTT. Its protein is CASSPHTTENTGELFF.